These 2 T cell receptor beta chains came from one sample sequenced in a study of OX40 agonist ivuxolimab in advanced cancers. Libraries were prepared by immunoSEQ multiplex PCR; TCRdb keeps only in-frame clonotypes and omits some of them. Of around 74,000 clones listed, 65% to 90% are singletons. The sequencing here drew on CD4+ or CD8+ T cells sorted from blood, taken in a trial of the OX40 agonist ivuxolimab. These receptor sequences come from an adult with an advanced solid tumor such as melanoma, head and neck, liver or kidney cancer.

The chain links TRBV25-1 to TRBJ2-5; 9 nucleotides align to TRBD2. The CDR3 runs to 15 residues. J was trimmed by 4 bases and V by 6 bases; bases with no gene match: 9. CDR1 is MGHDK and CDR2 is SYGVNS in the germline V gene. CDR3 sequence: CASSFLAGQRETQYF. The CDR3 DNA reads as TGTGCCAGCAGCTTCCTAGCGGGGCAACGAGAGACCCAGTACTTC.

The rearrangement uses TRBV4-1 and TRBJ1-3; D is unresolved. Germline CDR1 is MGHRA and CDR2 is YSYEKL. CDR3 length: 15 residues. The germline V and J ends were trimmed by 0 bases and 0 bases, with 6 bases remaining between them. The CDR3 loop reads CASSQDKSSGNTIYF. CDR3 coding DNA: TGCGCCAGCAGCCAAGATAAGAGCTCTGGAAACACCATATATTTT.